What follows are 26 T cell receptor beta chains derived from one specimen sequenced in a study of a mutant IDH1 vaccine in newly diagnosed glioma. Some clones are missing from TCRdb's copy, which holds only in-frame ones; the method was immunoSEQ multiplex PCR. This table has some 21,000 clones, approximately 89% appearing once. Antigen specificity for these receptors is unknown. The time point here: week 11, during vaccination. Vaccination used 300 ug of mutant IDH1 20-mer peptide per dose, with topical imiquimod. Sample: PBMCs, taken from a glioma patient whose treatment included an IDH1 peptide vaccine. The receptor set was obtained from a woman between 40 and 55 years old with glioma.

This clone was observed a single time. The genes are TRBV29-1 and TRBJ1-2, with 8 bases lining up with TRBD1. The CDR3 loop spans 12 amino acids. Germline V lookup: CDR1 SQVTM, CDR2 ANQGSEA. V shed 5 bases, J shed 4 bases, and the junction held 3 bases outside the gene matches. This CDR3 is CSVWDRSYGYTF. The CDR3 DNA follows: TGCAGCGTTTGGGACAGGTCCTATGGCTACACCTTC. The full variable domain, completed using reference TRBV29-1 and TRBJ1-2, is SAVISQKPSRDICQRGTSLTIQCQVDSQVTMMFWYRQQPGQSLTLIATANQGSEATYESGFVIDKFPISRPNLTFSTLTVSNMSPEDSSIYLCSVWDRSYGYTFGSGTRLTVV.

The chain carries TRBV5-1 and TRBJ2-1; D is undetermined. The V end was cut by 3 bases, the J end by 5 bases, with 24 bases between. This CDR3 is 18 amino acids long. Germline-derived CDR1 and CDR2 are SGHRS and YFSETQ. The DNA of the CDR3 is TGCGCCAGCAGCTGGCGCGGCCTCGAAGGCGGAACAGACAATGAGCAGTTCTTC. Its protein is CASSWRGLEGGTDNEQFF.

The rearrangement uses TRBV4-1 and TRBJ1-3; TRBD1 aligns across 7 bases. Looked up from germline, CDR1 is MGHRA and CDR2 is YSYEKL. With 1 base clipped from V and 4 bases from J, the junction kept 7 bases outside the gene matches. This CDR3 spans 16 amino acids. The CDR3 DNA is TGCGCCAGCAGCCAAGGTCCCCAGGGGGTAGGAAACACCATATATTTT. It yields the protein CASSQGPQGVGNTIYF.

The chain links TRBV30 to TRBJ2-7, with TRBD2 as a possible D gene (6 bases). CDR3 length equals 15 residues. Germline V gene data show CDR1 as GTSNPN and CDR2 as SVGIG (reference sequence). V lost 4 bases, J lost 0 bases, and 16 bases lay in between. CDR3 loop: CAWTHTDGSSYEQYF. CDR3 DNA sequence: TGTGCCTGGACCCATACGGACGGGAGCTCCTACGAGCAGTACTTC. Full variable domain (remainder filled in from reference TRBV30 and TRBJ2-7): SQTIHQWPATLVQPVGSPLSLECTVEGTSNPNLYWYRQAAGRGLQLLFYSVGIGQISSEVPQNLSASRPQDRQFILSSKKLLLSDSGFYLCAWTHTDGSSYEQYFGPGTRLTVT.

The genes are TRBV18 and TRBJ2-7, with 11 bases matching TRBD1. Germline CDR1 is KGHSH and CDR2 is LQKENI. CDR3 length: 14 amino acids. J was trimmed by 6 bases and V by 5 bases; bases with no gene match: 6. The CDR3 coding sequence is TGTGCCAGCTCAGGACAGGGGGCGCGGAGCGAGCAGTACTTC. Translation gives CASSGQGARSEQYF.

J is TRBJ2-3 and V is TRBV5-4; D gene uncertain. V lost 4 bases and J 1 base, leaving 10 bases between the germline ends. This CDR3 is built from 14 residues. Germline V lookup: CDR1 SGHNT, CDR2 YYREEE (reference sequence). CDR3 nucleotides: TGTGCCAGCAGCCCAGGTCGTGGCACAGATACGCAGTATTTT. Its protein product is CASSPGRGTDTQYF. Complete variable domain (other parts from reference TRBV5-4 and TRBJ2-3): ETGVTQSPTHLIKTRGQQVTLRCSSQSGHNTVSWYQQALGQGPQFIFQYYREEENGRGNFPPRFSGLQFPNYSSELNVNALELDDSALYLCASSPGRGTDTQYFGPGTRLTVL.

This chain joins TRBV2 and TRBJ2-7; 10 nucleotides align to TRBD1. The CDR3 consists of 13 residues. The ends lost 7 bases at V and 4 bases at J; junction bases unmatched: 4. Looked up from germline, CDR1 is SNHLY and CDR2 is FYNNEI. CDR3 residues: CASNRDRGYEQYF. Here the CDR3 DNA reads TGTGCCAGCAACCGGGACAGGGGATACGAGCAGTACTTC.

This sequence joins TRBV2 and TRBJ1-5, with D perhaps TRBD1 (5 bases). The CDR3 consists of 14 residues. V gave up 6 bases and J gave up 9 bases, with 18 bases separating them. The germline gives CDR1 SNHLY, CDR2 FYNNEI. The CDR3 sequence: CASSPRQSEGPQHF. The CDR3 bases are TGTGCCAGCAGCCCCCGACAGTCTGAGGGGCCCCAGCATTTT. Variable domain in full (rest from reference TRBV2 and TRBJ1-5): EPEVTQTPSHQVTQMGQEVILRCVPISNHLYFYWYRQILGQKVEFLVSFYNNEISEKSEIFDDQFSVERPDGSNFTLKIRSTKLEDSAMYFCASSPRQSEGPQHFGDGTRLSIL.

This chain connects TRBV7-6 to TRBJ2-5; unclear D gene. CDR1 and CDR2 (germline): SGHVS, FNYEAQ. The CDR3 extends over 11 amino acids. Trimming took off 5 bases at V and 5 bases at J, with 6 bases between the two ends. The CDR3 bases are TGTGCCAGCAGCCCCATGGAGACCCAGTACTTC. Encoded protein: CASSPMETQYF.

This clone was picked up one time. This chain uses TRBV29-1 with TRBJ2-3, with 11 bases fitting TRBD2. CDR1 is SQVTM and CDR2 is ANQGSEA in the germline V gene. This CDR3 region has 16 residues. Germline trimming cut 3 bases from V and 5 bases from J; bases unmatched to any gene: 10. The CDR3 DNA follows: TGCAGCGTTGAGGGGGCTAGCGGGAGGTCCGGAGATACGCAGTATTTT. Amino acids: CSVEGASGRSGDTQYF.

The chain carries TRBV15 and TRBJ2-1, with no clear D. Germline V gene sequence: CDR1 LNHNV, CDR2 YYDKDF (reference sequence). Trimming stripped 2 bases from V and 9 bases from J, with 8 bases between. The CDR3 sequence is 12 residues long. The CDR3 nucleotides are TGTGCCACCAGCAGACTTATCGGTGAGCAGTTCTTC. Amino acids: CATSRLIGEQFF. Full variable domain (rest looked up from reference TRBV15 and TRBJ2-1): DAMVIQNPRYQVTQFGKPVTLSCSQTLNHNVMYWYQQKSSQAPKLLFHYYDKDFNNEADTPDNFQSRRPNTSFCFLDIRSPGLGDTAMYLCATSRLIGEQFFGPGTRLTVL.

The sample holds one count of this clone. Compared with germline, one end of the junction differs, possibly owing to a read error. J is TRBJ1-6 and V is TRBV19, with 7 bases aligning to TRBD1. CDR3 length: 11 residues. Per germline, CDR1 LNHDA and CDR2 SQIVND (reference sequence). The CDR3 nucleotides read TGTGCCAGTAGTGCTGGACAGGAACACTCCTTT. It yields the protein CASSAGQEHSF.

This rearrangement joins TRBV7-6 to TRBJ1-1; D uncertain. V lost 6 bases to trimming and J lost 0 bases, with 8 bases between them. CDR1 and CDR2 from the germline V gene are SGHVS and FNYEAQ. CDR3 size: 13 residues. Written as DNA, the CDR3 is TGTGCCAGCAGTTCCAGGATGAACACTGAAGCTTTCTTT. Translated, it gives CASSSRMNTEAFF. Full variable domain (rest looked up from reference TRBV7-6 and TRBJ1-1): GAGVSQSPRYKVTKRGQDVALRCDPISGHVSLYWYRQALGQGPEFLTYFNYEAQQDKSGLPNDRFSAERPEGSISTLTIQRTEQRDSAMYRCASSSRMNTEAFFGQGTRLTVV.

This clone was recorded a few times. The CDR3 bases are TGTGCCTGGACCCCGGCAACCGGGGGAGGTACGCAGTATTTT. Amino acids: CAWTPATGGGTQYF. The chain uses TRBV30 and TRBJ2-3; possible D gene TRBD2, 6 bases. Trimming left V 4 bases short and J 8 bases short, with 19 bases between. The CDR3 is 14 amino acids. The germline gives CDR1 GTSNPN, CDR2 SVGIG (reference sequence).

The genes are TRBV6-5 and TRBJ2-1, with TRBD2 matching 13 bases. The ends lost 10 bases at V and 14 bases at J; junction bases unmatched: 14. Per germline, CDR1 MNHEY and CDR2 SVGAGI. The CDR3 extends over 14 amino acids. As DNA, the CDR3 is TGTGCCACCCTTCCGGGACTAGCGGGGAAGGTCAAGTTCTTC. Amino acid sequence: CATLPGLAGKVKFF.

This chain connects TRBV4-1 to TRBJ1-5; the D gene is possibly TRBD1 (6 bases). CDR1 is MGHRA and CDR2 is YSYEKL in the germline V gene. V was clipped by 3 bases and J by 3 bases, with 15 bases between them. CDR3 length: 16 residues. The CDR3 loop is CASSHNGGGSNQPQHF. CDR3 in DNA: TGCGCCAGCAGCCATAACGGAGGGGGGTCCAATCAGCCCCAGCATTTT.

V gene TRBV2 combines with J gene TRBJ2-7; tentatively, D is TRBD1 (7 bases). The V end was cut by 6 bases, the J end by 2 bases, with 17 bases between. The length of the CDR3 is 15 residues. CDR1 is SNHLY, CDR2 FYNNEI, per germline. This chain's CDR3 is CASRAGQKITYEQYF. In DNA, the CDR3 is TGTGCCAGCAGGGCGGGACAGAAGATAACCTACGAGCAGTACTTC.

The chain uses TRBV6-6 and TRBJ2-3; tentatively, D is TRBD2 (6 bases). Trimming stripped 7 bases from V and 4 bases from J, with 12 bases between. The germline V gene has CDR1 MNHNY and CDR2 SVGAGI (reference sequence). The CDR3 is made up of 13 amino acids. CDR3 loop: CASTPTGADTQYF. DNA for the CDR3: TGTGCCAGCACCCCAACGGGGGCAGATACGCAGTATTTT.

The table lists this clone with a few counts. The chain uses TRBV20-1 and TRBJ2-1, with D unresolved. The ends were cut back, 4 bases at V and 4 bases at J, with 5 bases in the middle. The length of the CDR3 is 11 residues. CDR1 is DFQATT and CDR2 is SNEGSKA in the germline V gene (reference sequence). CDR3 nucleotide sequence: TGCAGTGCTAATCGTTACAATGAGCAGTTCTTC. This encodes CSANRYNEQFF.

The table lists this clone with a count of one. J is TRBJ2-2 and V is TRBV6-6; 10 bases fit TRBD2. This CDR3 spans 16 amino acids. Germline lookup yields CDR1 MNHNY and CDR2 SVGAGI (reference sequence). V shed 5 bases, J shed 1 base, and the junction held 4 bases outside the gene matches. The CDR3 nucleotides are TGTGCCAGCAGTACGAGACTAGCGGGGAACACCGGGGAGCTGTTTTTT. It codes for CASSTRLAGNTGELFF.

The rearrangement links TRBV4-3 to TRBJ1-1; D remains unclear. The V gene's germline CDR1 is LGHNA and CDR2 YSLEER. The germline V and J ends were trimmed by 2 bases and 2 bases, with 12 bases remaining between them. The CDR3 sequence is 15 residues long. CDR3 amino acids: CASSQRRDFNTEAFF. The CDR3 DNA reads as TGCGCCAGCAGCCAACGCCGGGATTTCAACACTGAAGCTTTCTTT.

The genes are TRBV29-1 and TRBJ1-1, with D maybe TRBD1 (6 bases). Germline CDR1 reads SQVTM; CDR2 reads ANQGSEA. The CDR3 runs to 12 residues. V dropped 3 bases and J dropped 3 bases, with 8 bases sitting between them. CDR3 sequence (DNA): TGCAGCGTTGACAGGGGAGACACTGAAGCTTTCTTT. It translates to CSVDRGDTEAFF.

The V gene is TRBV4-1, the J gene TRBJ2-6; tentative D call: TRBD2 (6 bases). This CDR3 comprises 19 residues. Trimming pared 4 bases from V and 0 bases from J, leaving 19 bases between. CDR1 and CDR2 (germline): MGHRA, YSYEKL. DNA for the CDR3: TGCGCCAGCAGCCGCCCTAGTGCGCGGGGCCTCTCTGGGGCCAACGTCCTGACTTTC. It encodes CASSRPSARGLSGANVLTF.

The genes are TRBV7-2 and TRBJ1-1; 10 bases are a match to TRBD1. Germline-derived CDR1 and CDR2 are SGHTA and FQGNSA. The CDR3 runs 12 residues. After removal of 3 bases from V and 13 bases from J, the junction contained 5 bases not matched to a gene. The CDR3 region is CASSLDRGNGFF. The CDR3 DNA follows: TGTGCCAGCAGCTTGGACAGGGGGAATGGTTTCTTT.

A remark on this clone: Because the CDR3 is missing its conserved closing phenylalanine or tryptophan, this is likely a read error. The DNA is left out, because the CDR3 cannot be placed on it with certainty; the CDR3 is given as TCRdb lists it. This chain joins TRBV7-9 and TRBJ1-2. Germline V CDR1 and CDR2: SEHNR, FQNEAQ (reference sequence). The CDR3 is made up of 13 amino acids, end residues included. The CDR3 loop reads CASSLPNRLHLNI.

The gene calls are TRBV6-6 and TRBJ1-1, with 8 bases matching TRBD1. CDR1 and CDR2 (germline): MNHNY, SVGAGI (reference sequence). V lost 0 bases, J lost 5 bases, and 5 bases stayed unmatched. The CDR3 has 15 residues. The CDR3 region is CASSYSPTGGTEAFF. DNA of the CDR3: TGTGCCAGCAGTTACTCCCCCACAGGGGGGACTGAAGCTTTCTTT.